The TCR beta chain under discussion was sequenced for a study of blood T cells in healthy people across ages. A second PCR, run for about 6 to 12 cycles, used a sample-barcoded 5' primer plus a J-beta primer mix. Using its own MiXCR run on the 5' RACE reads, TCRdb lists one record per CDR3 protein. The profile shows over 600,000 distinct CDR3 sequences, around 38% of them singletons. Study-wide results and limits: A strong correlation was seen between TCR beta diversity and naive T cell percentage.

A word on this clonotype: Its antigen is not identified.

The germline V and J ends were trimmed by 5 bases and 5 bases, with 12 bases remaining between them. The CDR3 contains 14 residues. Whenever a sample was processed, at least 6.5 million PBMCs were isolated. The clonotype originates from a man older than 75 in good health. The sequencing input was blood. This chain connects TRBV12-3 or TRBV12-4 to TRBJ1-4; perhaps TRBD1 as D (5 bases). The CDR3 protein is CASSVRTGNEKLFF. The CDR3 DNA reads as TGTGCCAGCAGTGTACGTACAGGCAATGAAAAACTGTTTTTT.